The present T cell receptor beta chain was sequenced within a study of T cell clonotyping in hematopoietic cell transplantation. About the research overall: Recipient samples before transplant were obtained post-cytoreduction.

Sequencing used immunoSEQ multiplex PCR; TCRdb keeps in-frame clones, though not all of them. The sample has about 69,000 clones, 90% to 96% seen once. Notes on this clone: The antigen is not known.

Regarding time point: recipient sample about 28 days before transplant, after cytoreduction. Study-wide points: Broader posttransplant TCR repertoire diversity was predicted by graft donor and pretransplant recipient Inverse Simpson Index values.

This CDR3 is built from 16 residues. V shed 6 bases, J shed 2 bases, and the junction held 9 bases outside the gene matches. Germline lookup yields CDR1 LNHDA and CDR2 SQIVND (reference sequence). The genes are TRBV19 and TRBJ2-3, with 9 nucleotides matching TRBD1. This specimen consisted of peripheral blood mononuclear cells, obtained before stem cell transplant. This TCR derives from a woman between 50 and 59 years old with acute myeloid leukemia. Some clones in this sample may be carry-over from other donors' samples. CDR3 amino acids: CASRGADRGYTDTQYF. In DNA form, the CDR3 reads TGTGCCAGTAGGGGGGCGGACAGGGGATACACAGATACGCAGTATTTT.